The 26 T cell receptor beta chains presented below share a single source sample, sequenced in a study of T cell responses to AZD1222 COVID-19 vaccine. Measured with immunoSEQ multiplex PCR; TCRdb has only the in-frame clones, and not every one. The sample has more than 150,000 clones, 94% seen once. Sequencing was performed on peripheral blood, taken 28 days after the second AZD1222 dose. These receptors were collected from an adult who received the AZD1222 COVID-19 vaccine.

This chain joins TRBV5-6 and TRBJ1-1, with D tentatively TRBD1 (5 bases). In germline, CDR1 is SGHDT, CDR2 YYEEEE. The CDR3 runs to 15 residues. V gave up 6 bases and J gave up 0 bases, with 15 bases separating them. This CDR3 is CASTLQEPLNTEAFF. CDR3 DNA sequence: TGTGCCAGCACGTTACAGGAACCCCTGAACACTGAAGCTTTCTTT.

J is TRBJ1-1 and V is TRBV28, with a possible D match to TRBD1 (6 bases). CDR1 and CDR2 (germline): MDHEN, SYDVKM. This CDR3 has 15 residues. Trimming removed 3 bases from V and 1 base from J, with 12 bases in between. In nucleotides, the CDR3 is TGTGCCAGCAGTTTGTACAGGGAGAAGAACACTGAAGCTTTCTTT. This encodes CASSLYREKNTEAFF.

The CDR3 is CASSQEALSGGYTF. CDR3 coding DNA: TGTGCCAGCAGCCAAGAGGCCCTCTCGGGGGGCTACACCTTC. This chain joins TRBV3-1 (or the pseudogene TRBV3-2) and TRBJ1-2; no definite D call. V was pared by 0 bases and J by 8 bases, with 13 bases between. The CDR3 length is 14 residues. In germline, CDR1 is LGHDT, CDR2 YNNKEL (reference sequence).

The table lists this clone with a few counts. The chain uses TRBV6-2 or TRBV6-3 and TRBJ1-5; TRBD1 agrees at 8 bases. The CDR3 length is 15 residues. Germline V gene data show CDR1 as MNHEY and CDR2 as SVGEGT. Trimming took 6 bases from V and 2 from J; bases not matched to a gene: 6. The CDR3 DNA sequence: TGTGCCAGCAGCCTGACAGGGGAGGGCAATCAGCCCCAGCATTTT. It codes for CASSLTGEGNQPQHF.

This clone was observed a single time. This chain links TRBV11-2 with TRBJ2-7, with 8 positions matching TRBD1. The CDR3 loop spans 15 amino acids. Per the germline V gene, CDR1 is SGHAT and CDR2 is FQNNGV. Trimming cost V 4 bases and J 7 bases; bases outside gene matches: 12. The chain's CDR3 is CASSSARTGLGEQYF. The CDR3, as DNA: TGTGCCAGCAGCTCAGCCCGGACAGGGTTGGGAGAGCAGTACTTC.

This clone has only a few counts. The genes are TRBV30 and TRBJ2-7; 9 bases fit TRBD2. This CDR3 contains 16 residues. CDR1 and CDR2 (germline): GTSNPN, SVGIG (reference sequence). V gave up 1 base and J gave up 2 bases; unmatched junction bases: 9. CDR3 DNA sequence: TGTGCCTGGAGTGGTCCGAGCGGGAGGATCCCCTACGAGCAGTACTTC. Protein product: CAWSGPSGRIPYEQYF.

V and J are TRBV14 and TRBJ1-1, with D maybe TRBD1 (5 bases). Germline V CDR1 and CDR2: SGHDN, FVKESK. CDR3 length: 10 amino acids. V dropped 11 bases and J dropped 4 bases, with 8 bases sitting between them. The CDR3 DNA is TGTGCCTGGGGGAGCACTGAAGCTTTCTTT. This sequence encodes CAWGSTEAFF. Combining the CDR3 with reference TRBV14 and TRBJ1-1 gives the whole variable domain EAGVTQFPSHSVIEKGQTVTLRCDPISGHDNLYWYRRVMGKEIKFLLHFVKESKQDESGMPNNRFLAERTGGTYSTLKVQPAELEDSGVYFCAWGSTEAFFGQGTRLTVV.

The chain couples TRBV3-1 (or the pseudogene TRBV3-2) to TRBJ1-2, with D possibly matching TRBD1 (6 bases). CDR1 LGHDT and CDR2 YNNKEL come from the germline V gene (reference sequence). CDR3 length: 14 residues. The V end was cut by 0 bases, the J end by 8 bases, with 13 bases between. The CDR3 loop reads CASSQDLLTGGYTF. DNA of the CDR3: TGTGCCAGCAGCCAAGACCTCCTGACAGGCGGCTACACCTTC.

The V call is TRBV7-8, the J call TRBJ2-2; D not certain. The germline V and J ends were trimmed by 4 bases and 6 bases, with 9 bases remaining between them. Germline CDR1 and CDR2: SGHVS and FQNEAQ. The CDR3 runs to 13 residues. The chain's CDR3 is CASSSPFSGELFF. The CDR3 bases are TGTGCCAGCAGCTCACCCTTTTCCGGGGAGCTGTTTTTT.

The chain's CDR3 is CASITGGNTEAFF. The CDR3 nucleotides read TGTGCCAGCATTACAGGGGGGAACACTGAAGCTTTCTTT. The genes are TRBV6-5 and TRBJ1-1; 8 bases are a match to TRBD1. Germline V gene sequence: CDR1 MNHEY, CDR2 SVGAGI. The CDR3 consists of 13 residues. The J segment lost 1 base and the V segment lost 7 bases, leaving 2 bases of the junction unmatched.

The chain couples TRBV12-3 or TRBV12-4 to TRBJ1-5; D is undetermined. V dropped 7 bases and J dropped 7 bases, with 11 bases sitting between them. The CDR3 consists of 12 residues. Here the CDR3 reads CASTQGIQPQHF. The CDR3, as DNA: TGTGCCAGCACCCAAGGGATCCAGCCCCAGCATTTT.

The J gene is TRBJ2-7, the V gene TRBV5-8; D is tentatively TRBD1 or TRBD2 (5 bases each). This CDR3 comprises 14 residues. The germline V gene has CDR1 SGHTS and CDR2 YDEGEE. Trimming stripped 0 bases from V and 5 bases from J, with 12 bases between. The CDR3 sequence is CASSLGGSWDEQYF. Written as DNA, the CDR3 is TGTGCCAGCAGCTTGGGGGGGAGTTGGGACGAGCAGTACTTC.

The CDR3 here is CASSQVAGRVLNTEAFF. In DNA, the CDR3 is TGTGCCAGCAGCCAAGTGGCAGGGAGGGTATTGAACACTGAAGCTTTCTTT. The rearrangement joins TRBV14 to TRBJ1-1, with a weak D call TRBD1 (5 bases). V gave up 1 base and J gave up 0 bases, with 15 bases separating them. The CDR3 consists of 17 residues. Per germline, CDR1 SGHDN and CDR2 FVKESK.

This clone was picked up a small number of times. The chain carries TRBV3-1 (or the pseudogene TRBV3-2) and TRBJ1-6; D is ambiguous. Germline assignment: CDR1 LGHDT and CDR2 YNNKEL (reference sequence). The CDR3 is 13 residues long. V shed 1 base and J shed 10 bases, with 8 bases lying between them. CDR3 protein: CASSQGADSPLHF. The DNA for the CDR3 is TGTGCCAGCAGCCAAGGGGCCGACTCACCCCTCCACTTT.

The CDR3 nucleotides are TGTGCCAGCAGCTTGTGGGATAGCGGGGGGTCACAAGAGACCCAGTACTTC. This codes for CASSLWDSGGSQETQYF. V gene TRBV5-4 combines with J gene TRBJ2-5, with 10 bases that match TRBD2. From germline, CDR1 is SGHNT and CDR2 YYREEE (reference sequence). V lost 1 base, J lost 2 bases, and 8 bases stayed unmatched. This CDR3 has 17 amino acids.

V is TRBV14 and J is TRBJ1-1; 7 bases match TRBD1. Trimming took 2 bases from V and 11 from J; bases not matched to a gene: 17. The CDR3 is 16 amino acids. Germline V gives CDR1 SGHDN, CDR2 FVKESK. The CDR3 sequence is CASSQQTGAFGAGAFF. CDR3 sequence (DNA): TGTGCCAGCAGCCAACAAACAGGGGCCTTCGGCGCTGGTGCTTTCTTT.

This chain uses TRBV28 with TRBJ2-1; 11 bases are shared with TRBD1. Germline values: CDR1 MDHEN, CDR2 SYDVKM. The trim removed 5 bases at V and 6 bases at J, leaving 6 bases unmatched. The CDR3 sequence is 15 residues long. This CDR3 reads CASSPAGTGGNEQFF. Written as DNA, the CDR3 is TGTGCCAGCAGTCCAGCCGGGACAGGGGGCAATGAGCAGTTCTTC.

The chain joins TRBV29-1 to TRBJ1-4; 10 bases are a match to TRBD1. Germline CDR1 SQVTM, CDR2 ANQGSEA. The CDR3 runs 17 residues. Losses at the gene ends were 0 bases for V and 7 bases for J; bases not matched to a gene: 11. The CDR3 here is CSVEDFRTGTGAEKLFF. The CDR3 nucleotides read TGCAGCGTTGAAGATTTTAGGACTGGGACAGGGGCTGAAAAACTGTTTTTT.

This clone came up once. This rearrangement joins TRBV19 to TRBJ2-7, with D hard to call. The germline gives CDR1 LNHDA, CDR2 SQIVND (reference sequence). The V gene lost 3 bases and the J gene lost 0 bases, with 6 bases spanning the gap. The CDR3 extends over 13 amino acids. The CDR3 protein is CASSMVASYEQYF. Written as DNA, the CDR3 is TGTGCCAGTAGTATGGTAGCCTCCTACGAGCAGTACTTC.

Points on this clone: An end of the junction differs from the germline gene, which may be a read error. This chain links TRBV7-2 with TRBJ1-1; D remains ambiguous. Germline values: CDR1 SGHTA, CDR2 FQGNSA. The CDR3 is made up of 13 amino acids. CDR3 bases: TGTGCCAGCACCTTAACGGGGTTAACTGAAGCTTTCTTT. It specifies CASTLTGLTEAFF. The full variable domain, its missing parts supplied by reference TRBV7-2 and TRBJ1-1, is GAGVSQSPSNKVTEKGKDVELRCDPISGHTALYWYRQSLGQGLEFLIYFQGNSAPDKSGLPSDRFSAERTGGSVSTLTIQRTQQEDSAVYLCASTLTGLTEAFFGQGTRLTVV.

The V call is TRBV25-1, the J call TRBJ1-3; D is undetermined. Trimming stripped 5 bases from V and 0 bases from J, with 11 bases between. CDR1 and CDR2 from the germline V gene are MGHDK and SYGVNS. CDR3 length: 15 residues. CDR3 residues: CASSRPGASGNTIYF. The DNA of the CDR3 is TGTGCCAGCAGTCGACCGGGAGCCTCTGGAAACACCATATATTTT.

CDR3 nucleotides: TGTGCCAGCTCACCTCAGGAGTCTGAAGCTTTCTTT. Amino acids: CASSPQESEAFF. The chain carries TRBV18 and TRBJ1-1; no firm D call. V lost 3 bases and J 6 bases, leaving 8 bases between the germline ends. Looked up from germline, CDR1 is KGHSH and CDR2 is LQKENI. The CDR3 consists of 12 residues.

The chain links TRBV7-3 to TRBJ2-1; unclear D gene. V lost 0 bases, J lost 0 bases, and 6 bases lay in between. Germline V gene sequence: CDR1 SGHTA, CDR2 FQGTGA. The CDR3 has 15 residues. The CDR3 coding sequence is TGTGCCAGCAGCTTAACACCTCTCTCCTACAATGAGCAGTTCTTC. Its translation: CASSLTPLSYNEQFF.

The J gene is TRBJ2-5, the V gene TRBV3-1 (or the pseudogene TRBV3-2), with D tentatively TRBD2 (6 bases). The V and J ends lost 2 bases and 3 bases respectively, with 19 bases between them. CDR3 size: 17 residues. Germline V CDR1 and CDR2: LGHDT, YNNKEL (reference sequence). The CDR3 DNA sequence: TGTGCCAGCAGCCAAAGAGGAGTGGGCGGGGAAAAAGAGACCCAGTACTTC. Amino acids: CASSQRGVGGEKETQYF.

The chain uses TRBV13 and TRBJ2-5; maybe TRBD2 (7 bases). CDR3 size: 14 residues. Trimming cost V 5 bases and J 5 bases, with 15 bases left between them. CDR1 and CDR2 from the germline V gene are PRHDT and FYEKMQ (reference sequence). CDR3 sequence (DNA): TGTGCCAGCAGCGAAGGGGGGGAATCGGAGACCCAGTACTTC. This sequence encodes CASSEGGESETQYF.

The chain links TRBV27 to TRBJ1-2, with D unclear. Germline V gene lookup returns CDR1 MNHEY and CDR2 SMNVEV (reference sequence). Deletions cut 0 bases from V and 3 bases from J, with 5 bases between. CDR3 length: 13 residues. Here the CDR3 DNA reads TGTGCCAGCAGTTTATCGCCAGACTATGGCTACACCTTC. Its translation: CASSLSPDYGYTF.